This TCR beta chain was sequenced during a study of identical twins. TCRdb reanalysed the 5' RACE reads using MiXCR and keeps one entry per CDR3 protein. The sample has 200,000 to 250,000 distinct CDR3 sequences; roughly an eighth are singletons. The V and J ends lost 4 bases and 0 bases, in that order; junction bases with no gene match: 10. The CDR3 sequence is 18 residues long. Germline V gives CDR1 ENHRY, CDR2 SYGVKD. Remarks on this clonotype: Its target is not known.

Study results and limitations: There is a chance that invariant MAIT and iNKT cells partially muddied zero-insertion analyses.

The same sample was also used in a study of yellow fever vaccine responses in identical twins.

The J gene is TRBJ2-2, the V gene TRBV10-3; TRBD2 aligns across 8 bases. The sequence was obtained from a woman aged 18-29 years in good health. Sequencing was carried out using memory (CD45RO+) T cells sorted from blood. The CDR3 is CAISGSPGLGANTGELFF. CDR3 nucleotides: TGTGCCATCAGTGGGAGCCCGGGACTAGGCGCGAACACCGGGGAGCTGTTTTTT.